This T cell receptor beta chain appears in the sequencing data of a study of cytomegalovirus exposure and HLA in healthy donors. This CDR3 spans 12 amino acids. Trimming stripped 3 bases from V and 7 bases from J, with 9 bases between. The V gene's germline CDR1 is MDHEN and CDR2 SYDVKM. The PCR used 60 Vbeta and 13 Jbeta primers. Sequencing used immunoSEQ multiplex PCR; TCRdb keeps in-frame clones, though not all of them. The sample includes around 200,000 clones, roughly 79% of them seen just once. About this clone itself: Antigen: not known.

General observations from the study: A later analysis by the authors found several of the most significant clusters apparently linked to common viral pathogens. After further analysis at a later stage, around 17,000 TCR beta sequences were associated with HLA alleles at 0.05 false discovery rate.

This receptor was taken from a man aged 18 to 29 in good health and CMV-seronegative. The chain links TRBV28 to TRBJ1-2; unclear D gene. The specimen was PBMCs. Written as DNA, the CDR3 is TGTGCCAGCAGTTTTCCCCCAGGTGGCTACACCTTC. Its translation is CASSFPPGGYTF.